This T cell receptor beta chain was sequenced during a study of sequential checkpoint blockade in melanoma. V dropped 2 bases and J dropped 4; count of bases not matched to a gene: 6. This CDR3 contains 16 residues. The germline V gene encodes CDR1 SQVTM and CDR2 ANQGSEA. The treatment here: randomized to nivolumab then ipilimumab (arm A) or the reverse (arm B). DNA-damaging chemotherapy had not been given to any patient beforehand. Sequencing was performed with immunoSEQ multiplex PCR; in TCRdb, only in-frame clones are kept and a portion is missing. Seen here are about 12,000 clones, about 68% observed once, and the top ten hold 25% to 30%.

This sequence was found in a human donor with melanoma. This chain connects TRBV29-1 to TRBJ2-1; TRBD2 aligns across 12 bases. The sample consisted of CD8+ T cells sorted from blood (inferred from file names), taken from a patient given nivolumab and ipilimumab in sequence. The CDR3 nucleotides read TGCAGCGTTGAATTTCCTAGCGGGAGGGAATACAATGAGCAGTTCTTC. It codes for CSVEFPSGREYNEQFF.